A selection of T cell receptor beta chains follows, all from one sample in a study of T cells in Graves' hyperthyroidism and ophthalmopathy. TCRdb reprocessed the multiplex PCR reads with MiXCR, giving one entry per CDR3 protein. The table has 300,000 to 500,000 distinct CDR3 sequences, about 14% seen once. The sample consisted of blood. Receptor source: a man in his forties or fifties with Graves' ophthalmopathy. Both conserved end residues are part of each CDR3. The order of the fields is V gene, D gene, clone size, J gene, CDR3 protein, CDR3 DNA. A D gene is named only where the DNA matches it firmly. Rows may omit the clone size; those that give it use once, few, many or a size class.

>TRBV2|NA|many|TRBJ2-1
CASSTRGLNNEQFF
TGTGCCAGCAGTACGAGGGGACTCAACAATGAGCAGTTCTTC
>TRBV6-1|NA|many|TRBJ2-1
CASNHPQGMSYNEQFF
TGTGCCAGCAACCACCCCCAGGGTATGTCCTACAATGAGCAGTTCTTC
>TRBV27|NA|few|TRBJ2-1
CASSGGSSSYNEQFF
TGTGCCAGCAGCGGCGGGTCAAGCTCCTACAATGAGCAGTTCTTC
>TRBV4-2|NA|many|TRBJ2-7
CASSQARGSYEQYF
TGTGCCAGCAGCCAAGCCCGGGGATCCTACGAGCAGTACTTC
>TRBV28|NA|NA|TRBJ1-1
CACRHTEAFF
TGTGCCTGCAGGCACACTGAAGCTTTCTTT
>TRBV2|NA|NA|TRBJ2-6
CASNGPSGANVLTF
TGTGCCAGCAACGGTCCCTCTGGGGCCAACGTCCTGACTTTC
>TRBV3-1|TRBD2|many|TRBJ2-7
CASSQELAGGPYEQYF
TGTGCCAGCAGCCAAGAGTTGGCGGGAGGGCCGTACGAGCAGTACTTC
>TRBV20-1|NA|many|TRBJ1-1
CSARAAANAEAFF
TGCAGTGCTAGGGCTGCCGCCAACGCTGAAGCTTTCTTT
>TRBV2|NA|many|TRBJ2-7
CASSPDRTSSYEQYF
TGTGCCAGCAGTCCAGACAGGACGAGCTCCTACGAGCAGTACTTC
>TRBV2|TRBD2|few|TRBJ2-2
CASNRPGLAGGNTGELFF
TGTGCCAGCAACCGCCCGGGACTAGCGGGAGGGAACACCGGGGAGCTGTTTTTT
>TRBV27|NA|NA|TRBJ2-7
CASSFQGTSPYEQYF
TGTGCCAGCAGTTTCCAGGGGACGTCCCCCTACGAGCAGTACTTC
>TRBV27|NA|NA|TRBJ1-4
CASSWGGATNEKLFF
TGTGCCAGCAGTTGGGGGGGGGCGACTAATGAAAAACTGTTTTTT
>TRBV20-1|NA|many|TRBJ2-1
CSARDQGVGYNEQFF
TGCAGTGCTAGAGATCAGGGTGTTGGATATAATGAGCAGTTCTTC
>TRBV14|NA|few|TRBJ1-6
CASSQEYSNSPLHF
TGTGCCAGCAGCCAAGAATACAGTAATTCACCCCTCCACTTT
>TRBV19|NA|NA|TRBJ1-1
CASSIQGFGTEAFF
TGTGCCAGTAGTATTCAGGGTTTTGGCACTGAAGCTTTCTTT
>TRBV11-2|NA|NA|TRBJ1-3
CASSLEYSGNTIYF
TGTGCCAGCAGCTTAGAATACTCTGGAAACACCATATATTTT
>TRBV13|NA|many|TRBJ2-1
CASSLETSGYNEQFF
TGTGCCAGCAGCTTAGAGACAAGTGGGTACAATGAGCAGTTCTTC
>TRBV20-1|TRBD2|many|TRBJ2-2
CSAESYAQREAANTGELFF
TGCAGTGCCGAATCCTATGCCCAGCGGGAGGCGGCGAACACCGGGGAGCTGTTTTTT
>TRBV29-1|NA|many|TRBJ2-7
CSVGVYEQYF
TGCAGCGTTGGTGTTTACGAGCAGTACTTC
>TRBV27|TRBD2|NA|TRBJ2-2
CASSLAGVPGELFF
TGTGCCAGCAGTTTGGCGGGAGTTCCCGGGGAGCTGTTTTTT
>TRBV2|NA|many|TRBJ2-5
CASVALRQETQYF
TGTGCCAGCGTCGCCCTAAGACAAGAGACCCAGTACTTC
>TRBV3-1|NA|many|TRBJ2-1
CASSRTTASNEQFF
TGTGCCAGCAGCCGCACAACGGCCTCTAATGAGCAGTTCTTC
>TRBV6-9|NA|once|TRBJ2-5
CASSYGGSETQYF
TGTGCCAGCAGTTACGGGGGTTCAGAGACCCAGTACTTC
>TRBV4-1|TRBD1|NA|TRBJ2-5
CASSHPRDRNPETQYF
TGCGCCAGCAGCCATCCCCGGGACAGGAATCCCGAGACCCAGTACTTC
>TRBV10-3|TRBD1|many|TRBJ2-7
CAISSGQGATYEQYF
TGTGCCATCAGCTCCGGACAGGGCGCCACCTACGAGCAGTACTTC
>TRBV29-1|TRBD2|few|TRBJ2-5
CSPRSGGTQYF
TGCAGCCCCCGATCGGGGGGGACCCAGTACTTC
>TRBV29-1|TRBD2|many|TRBJ2-1
CSGKPGLAGAGPYNEQFF
TGCAGCGGCAAACCGGGACTAGCGGGAGCTGGCCCCTACAATGAGCAGTTCTTC
>TRBV19|NA|NA|TRBJ1-1
CASSISQAAHTEAFF
TGTGCCAGTAGTATCAGTCAGGCGGCGCACACTGAAGCTTTCTTT
>TRBV11-2|TRBD2|many|TRBJ2-3
CASSSGLADDTDTQYF
TGTGCCAGCAGCTCGGGACTAGCGGATGACACAGATACGCAGTATTTT
>TRBV6-1|NA|NA|TRBJ1-3
CASSESDSFSGNTIYF
TGTGCCAGCAGTGAAAGTGACAGCTTCTCTGGAAACACCATATATTTT
>TRBV13|NA|few|TRBJ1-3
CASSAGRSGNTIYF
TGTGCCAGCAGCGCAGGGCGTTCTGGAAACACCATATATTTT
>TRBV20-1|TRBD2|many|TRBJ2-5
CSATAGAETQYF
TGCAGTGCTACGGCGGGAGCAGAGACCCAGTACTTC
>TRBV5-4|NA|few|TRBJ2-3
CASTPTKGADTQYF
TGTGCCAGCACCCCTACGAAGGGGGCAGATACGCAGTATTTT
>TRBV4-1|TRBD2|few|TRBJ2-2
CASSQGGLAGELFF
TGCGCCAGCAGTCAAGGGGGACTAGCCGGGGAGCTGTTTTTT
>TRBV28|NA|few|TRBJ2-4
CASSLSGRSNIQYF
TGTGCCAGCAGTTTAAGTGGCAGGTCCAACATTCAGTACTTC
>TRBV12-3/TRBV12-4|NA|many|TRBJ2-3
CASSKQDTDTQYF
TGTGCCAGCAGTAAACAAGATACAGATACGCAGTATTTT
>TRBV11-3|NA|many|TRBJ2-1
CASSLVTRVGNEQFF
TGTGCCAGCAGCTTAGTGACCAGGGTGGGCAATGAGCAGTTCTTC
>TRBV10-3|NA|NA|TRBJ1-5
CAISEDSNQPQHF
TGTGCCATCAGTGAGGACAGCAATCAGCCCCAGCATTTT
>TRBV30|TRBD2|many|TRBJ2-2
CAWSKRLAANTGELFF
TGTGCCTGGAGTAAGAGACTAGCAGCGAACACCGGGGAGCTGTTTTTT
>TRBV15|NA|few|TRBJ1-1
CATSRDDTEAFF
TGTGCCACCAGCAGAGATGACACTGAAGCTTTCTTT
>TRBV3-1|NA|NA|TRBJ2-1
CASSQESSKSGQFF
TGTGCCAGCAGCCAAGAATCCAGTAAGTCGGGGCAGTTCTTC
>TRBV18|NA|many|TRBJ1-1
CASSRTGFPEAFF
TGTGCCAGCTCACGCACAGGGTTCCCTGAAGCTTTCTTT